This TCR beta chain came from a study of shared clonotypes between healthy human individuals. Overall study findings and caveats: Even with large depth, rarefaction showed that sorted-subset sequencing was incomplete. The generation probabilities recorded for non-shared clonotypes fell below those of clonotypes shared by all four donors.

Genomic DNA from each subset was divided evenly over several immunoSEQ plates. Generated by immunoSEQ multiplex PCR, the TCRdb table keeps only in-frame clones and is missing some. Here the sample spans about 2.1 million clones, roughly 91% being singletons. Concerning this clone: What it binds is not known.

CD45RO-negative cells were positively selected for CCR7, leaving out terminally differentiated effector memory CD45RA+ cells. The donors were all Caucasian adults (living in Nashville, Tennessee). Sequencing was performed on naive CD8+ T cells from PBMCs. This TCR was sampled from a man younger than 35 in good health. Some clones in this sample may be carry-over from other donors' samples.

The CDR3 coding sequence is TGTGCCAGCAGTCCCGACATTGGGAGGTACGAGCAGTACTTC. Translated: CASSPDIGRYEQYF. This chain uses TRBV7-9 with TRBJ2-7, with D maybe TRBD2 (6 bases). Trimming cost V 6 bases and J 4 bases, with 16 bases left between them. Per the germline V gene, CDR1 is SEHNR and CDR2 is FQNEAQ (reference sequence). This CDR3 contains 14 residues.